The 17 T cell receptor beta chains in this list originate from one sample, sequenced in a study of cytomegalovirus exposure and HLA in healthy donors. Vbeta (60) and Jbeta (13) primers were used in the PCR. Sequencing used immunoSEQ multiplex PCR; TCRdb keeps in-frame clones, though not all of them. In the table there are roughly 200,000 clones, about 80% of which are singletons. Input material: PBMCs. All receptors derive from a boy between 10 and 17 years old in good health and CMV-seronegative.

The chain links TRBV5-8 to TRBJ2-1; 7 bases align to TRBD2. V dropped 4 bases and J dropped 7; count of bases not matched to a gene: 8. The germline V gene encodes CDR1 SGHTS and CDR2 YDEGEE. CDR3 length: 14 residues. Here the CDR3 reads CASSVRTAGNEQFF. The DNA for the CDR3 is TGTGCCAGCAGCGTAAGAACAGCGGGGAATGAGCAGTTCTTC. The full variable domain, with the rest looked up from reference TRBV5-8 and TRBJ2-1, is EAGVTQSPTHLIKTRGQQATLRCSPISGHTSVYWYQQALGLGLQFLLWYDEGEERNRGNFPPRFSGRQFPNYSSELNVNALELEDSALYLCASSVRTAGNEQFFGPGTRLTVL.

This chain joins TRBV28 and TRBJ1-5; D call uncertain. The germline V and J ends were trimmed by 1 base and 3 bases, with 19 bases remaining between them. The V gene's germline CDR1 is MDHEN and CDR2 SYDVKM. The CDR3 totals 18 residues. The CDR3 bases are TGTGCCAGCAGTTTATTTCATATCGCCGGGAGGGTCAATCAGCCCCAGCATTTT. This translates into CASSLFHIAGRVNQPQHF.

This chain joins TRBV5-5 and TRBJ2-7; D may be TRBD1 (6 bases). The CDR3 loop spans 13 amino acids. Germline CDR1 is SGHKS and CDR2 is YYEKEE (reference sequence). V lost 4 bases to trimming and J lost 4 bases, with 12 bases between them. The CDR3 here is CASSPGHLYEQYF. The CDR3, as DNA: TGTGCCAGCAGCCCGGGACACCTATACGAGCAGTACTTC.

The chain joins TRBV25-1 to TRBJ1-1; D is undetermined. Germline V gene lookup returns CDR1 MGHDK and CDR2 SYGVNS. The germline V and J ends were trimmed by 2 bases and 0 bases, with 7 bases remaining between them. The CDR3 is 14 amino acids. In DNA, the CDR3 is TGTGCCAGCAGTGAAACAGTTATGAACACTGAAGCTTTCTTT. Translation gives CASSETVMNTEAFF.

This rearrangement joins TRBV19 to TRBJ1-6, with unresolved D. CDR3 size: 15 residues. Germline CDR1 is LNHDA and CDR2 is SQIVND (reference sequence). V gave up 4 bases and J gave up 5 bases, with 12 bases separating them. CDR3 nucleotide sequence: TGTGCCAGTAGTACGTTCCGGGGTAATAATTCACCCCTCCACTTT. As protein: CASSTFRGNNSPLHF.

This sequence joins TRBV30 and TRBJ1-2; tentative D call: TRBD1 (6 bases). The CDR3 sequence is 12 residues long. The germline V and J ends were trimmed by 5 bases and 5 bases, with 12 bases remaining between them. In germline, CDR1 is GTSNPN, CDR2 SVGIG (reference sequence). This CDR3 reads CAWVGAEYGYTF. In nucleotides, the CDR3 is TGTGCCTGGGTGGGGGCAGAATATGGCTACACCTTC.

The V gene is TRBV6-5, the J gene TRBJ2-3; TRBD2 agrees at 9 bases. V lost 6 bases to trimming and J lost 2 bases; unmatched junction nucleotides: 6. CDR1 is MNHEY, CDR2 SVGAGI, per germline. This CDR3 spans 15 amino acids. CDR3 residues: CASSRLAETTDTQYF. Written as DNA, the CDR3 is TGTGCCAGCAGCCGACTAGCGGAAACCACAGATACGCAGTATTTT.

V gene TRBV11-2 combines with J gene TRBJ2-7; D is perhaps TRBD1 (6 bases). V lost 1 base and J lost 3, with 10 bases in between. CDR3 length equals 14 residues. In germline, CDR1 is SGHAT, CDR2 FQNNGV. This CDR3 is CASSLGGRGYEQYF. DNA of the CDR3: TGTGCCAGCAGCTTAGGGGGCAGGGGCTACGAGCAGTACTTC.

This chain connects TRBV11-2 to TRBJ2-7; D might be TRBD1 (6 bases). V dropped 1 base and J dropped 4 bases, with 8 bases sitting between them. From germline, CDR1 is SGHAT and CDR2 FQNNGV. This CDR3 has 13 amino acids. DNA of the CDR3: TGTGCCAGCAGCTTAGTACAGGGTTACGAGCAGTACTTC. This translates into CASSLVQGYEQYF.

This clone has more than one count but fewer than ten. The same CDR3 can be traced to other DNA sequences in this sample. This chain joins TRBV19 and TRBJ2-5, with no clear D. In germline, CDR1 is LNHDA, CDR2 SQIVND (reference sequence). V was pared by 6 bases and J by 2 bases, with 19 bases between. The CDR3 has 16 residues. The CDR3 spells CASSPLRGQLQETQYF. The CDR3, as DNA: TGTGCCAGTAGCCCCCTCCGCGGCCAGCTGCAAGAGACCCAGTACTTC.

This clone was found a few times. CDR3 nucleotides: TGTGCCAGCAGTTCGGTCAGGGGGTTGGATGGCTACACCTTC. Its protein product is CASSSVRGLDGYTF. V usage is TRBV6-6 and J usage is TRBJ1-2, with 7 bases aligning to TRBD1. V lost 4 bases and J lost 6; bases outside the gene matches: 8. There are 14 residues in the CDR3. CDR1 is MNHNY and CDR2 is SVGAGI in the germline V gene (reference sequence).

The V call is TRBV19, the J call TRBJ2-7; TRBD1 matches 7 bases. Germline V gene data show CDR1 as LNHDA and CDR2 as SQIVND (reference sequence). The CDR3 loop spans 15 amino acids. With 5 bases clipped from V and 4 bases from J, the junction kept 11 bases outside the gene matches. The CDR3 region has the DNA TGTGCCAGTAGTCTCAGGAGACAGGGCGCTTACGAGCAGTACTTC. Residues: CASSLRRQGAYEQYF. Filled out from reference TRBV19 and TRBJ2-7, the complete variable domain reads DGGITQSPKYLFRKEGQNVTLSCEQNLNHDAMYWYRQDPGQGLRLIYYSQIVNDFQKGDIAEGYSVSREKKESFPLTVTSAQKNPTAFYLCASSLRRQGAYEQYFGPGTRLTVT.

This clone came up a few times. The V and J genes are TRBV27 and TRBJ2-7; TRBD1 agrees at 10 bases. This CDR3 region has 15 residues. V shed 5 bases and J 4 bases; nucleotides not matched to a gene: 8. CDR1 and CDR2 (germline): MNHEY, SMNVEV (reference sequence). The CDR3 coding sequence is TGTGCCAGCAGTGGGGGGACAGGGGACGTGTACGAGCAGTACTTC. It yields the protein CASSGGTGDVYEQYF.

CDR3 sequence reads: CASSFETGWSGNTIYF. The DNA of the CDR3 is TGTGCCAGCAGCTTTGAGACAGGGTGGTCTGGAAACACCATATATTTT. This chain joins TRBV5-6 and TRBJ1-3, with 7 bases aligning to TRBD1. Per germline, CDR1 SGHDT and CDR2 YYEEEE. Trimming took 2 bases from V and 1 from J; bases not matched to a gene: 6. This CDR3 is 16 amino acids long.

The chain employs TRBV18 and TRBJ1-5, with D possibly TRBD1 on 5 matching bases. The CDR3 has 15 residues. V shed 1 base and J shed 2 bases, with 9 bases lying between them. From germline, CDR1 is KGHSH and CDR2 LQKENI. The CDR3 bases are TGTGCCAGCTCACCACGGGCAGGGCGCAATCAGCCCCAGCATTTT. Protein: CASSPRAGRNQPQHF.

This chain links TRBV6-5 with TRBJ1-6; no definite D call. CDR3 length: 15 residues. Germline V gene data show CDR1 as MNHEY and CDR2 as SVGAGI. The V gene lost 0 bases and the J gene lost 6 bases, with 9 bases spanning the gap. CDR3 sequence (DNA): TGTGCCAGCAGTTACTCGATCCGGGGTAATTCACCCCTCCACTTT. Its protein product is CASSYSIRGNSPLHF.

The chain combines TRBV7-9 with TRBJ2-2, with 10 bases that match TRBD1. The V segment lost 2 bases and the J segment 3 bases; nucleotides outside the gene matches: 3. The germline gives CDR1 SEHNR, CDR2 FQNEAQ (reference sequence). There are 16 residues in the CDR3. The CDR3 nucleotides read TGTGCCAGCAGCTTACCCGGACAGGGGGACACCGGGGAGCTGTTTTTT. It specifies CASSLPGQGDTGELFF.